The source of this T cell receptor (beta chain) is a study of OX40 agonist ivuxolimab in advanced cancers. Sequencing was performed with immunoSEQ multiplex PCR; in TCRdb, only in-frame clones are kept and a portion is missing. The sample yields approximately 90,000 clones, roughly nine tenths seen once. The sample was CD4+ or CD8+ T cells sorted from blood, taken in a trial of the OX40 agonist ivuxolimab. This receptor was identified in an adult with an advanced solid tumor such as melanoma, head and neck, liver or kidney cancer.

The chain's CDR3 is CASSLGQGLYEQYF. CDR3 nucleotides: TGTGCCAGCAGCTTGGGACAGGGTCTCTACGAGCAGTACTTC. This chain links TRBV7-2 with TRBJ2-7; 9 bases fit TRBD1. CDR3 length: 14 residues. The germline CDR1 and CDR2 sequences are SGHTA and FQGNSA. After removal of 3 bases from V and 3 bases from J, the junction contained 3 bases not matched to a gene.